The 25 T cell receptor beta chains given below trace back to one sample, sequenced in a study of CXCR4 blockade with PD-1 therapy in pancreatic cancer. Some clones are missing from TCRdb's copy, which holds only in-frame ones; the method was immunoSEQ multiplex PCR. The sample has about 5,200 clones, around 50% seen once. Specimen: tumor tissue. The receptor set was obtained from a human donor with pancreatic ductal adenocarcinoma.

Only a few counts were recorded for this clone. In DNA, the CDR3 is TGTGCCAGTAGTATTTGGGATACAGATACGCAGTATTTT. Protein: CASSIWDTDTQYF. This chain links TRBV19 with TRBJ2-3; D is uncertain. The germline V gene has CDR1 LNHDA and CDR2 SQIVND (reference sequence). The V end was cut by 3 bases, the J end by 3 bases, with 7 bases between. The CDR3 loop spans 13 amino acids.

The genes are TRBV19 and TRBJ1-4; no reliable D call. Germline values: CDR1 LNHDA, CDR2 SQIVND (reference sequence). The germline V and J ends were trimmed by 9 bases and 10 bases, with 21 bases remaining between them. The CDR3 is made up of 14 amino acids. The CDR3 DNA sequence: TGTGCCAGCAACCCAGGAAATATCCCAGGAAAACTGTTTTTT. Translation: CASNPGNIPGKLFF.

The chain is built from TRBV29-1 and TRBJ2-3; perhaps TRBD2 as D (6 bases). This CDR3 region has 13 residues. Germline assignment: CDR1 SQVTM and CDR2 ANQGSEA. V dropped 5 bases and J dropped 0 bases, with 9 bases sitting between them. The CDR3 nucleotides are TGCAGCGTTTTAGCGGATAGCACAGATACGCAGTATTTT. It is translated as CSVLADSTDTQYF.

This sequence joins TRBV18 and TRBJ2-1, with D possibly called TRBD1 or TRBD2 (5 bases each). Germline assignment: CDR1 KGHSH and CDR2 LQKENI. V lost 4 bases to trimming and J lost 2 bases, with 12 bases between them. The CDR3 extends over 15 amino acids. CDR3 loop: CASSLVRGAYNEQFF. DNA of the CDR3: TGTGCCAGCTCACTGGTACGGGGCGCCTACAATGAGCAGTTCTTC.

This clone appeared a few times. The rearrangement joins TRBV18 to TRBJ2-5, with D possibly being TRBD1 (6 bases). Between the trimmed V and J ends, which lost 1 base and 2 bases, there was a span of 8 bases. The CDR3 sequence is 14 residues long. In germline, CDR1 is KGHSH, CDR2 LQKENI. Written as DNA, the CDR3 is TGTGCCAGCTCACCACGGACAGCTCAAGAGACCCAGTACTTC. Its protein is CASSPRTAQETQYF.

This chain uses TRBV30 with TRBJ1-1; D is unresolved. Deletions cut 3 bases from V and 6 bases from J, with 8 bases between. The CDR3 is 11 amino acids. Germline loops: CDR1 GTSNPN, CDR2 SVGIG (reference sequence). CDR3 protein: CAWRRTAEAFF. The CDR3 nucleotides read TGTGCCTGGAGGAGGACGGCTGAAGCTTTCTTT.

By sample share, this clone is medium-sized. In DNA, the CDR3 is TGTGCCAGCAGCGTAGAGCCGCTGAACACTGAAGCTTTCTTT. This gives the protein CASSVEPLNTEAFF. The chain links TRBV9 to TRBJ1-1; no reliable D call. Germline CDR1 and CDR2: SGDLS and YYNGEE. V dropped 0 bases and J dropped 0 bases, with 6 bases sitting between them. This CDR3 comprises 14 residues.

V is TRBV28 and J is TRBJ1-1; D perhaps matches TRBD1 (6 bases). V gave up 11 bases and J gave up 7 bases, with 23 bases separating them. CDR1 and CDR2 (germline): MDHEN, SYDVKM. This CDR3 has 14 residues. The CDR3 loop is CALKVGGEGGEAFF. As DNA, the CDR3 is TGTGCCCTTAAGGTAGGGGGAGAGGGCGGTGAAGCTTTCTTT.

This sequence joins TRBV6-8 and TRBJ2-2; 8 bases agree with TRBD1. This CDR3 is built from 14 residues. J gave up 8 bases and V 6 bases, and 8 bases lay outside the gene matches. From germline, CDR1 is MNHGY and CDR2 SAAAGT. CDR3 in DNA: TGTGCCAGCAGGACAGGGGCTCTGTGGGGGGAGCTGTTTTTT. Translation: CASRTGALWGELFF.

The CDR3 reads CASSRQTEKPQHF. In DNA form, the CDR3 reads TGTGCCAGCAGTCGCCAAACCGAGAAGCCCCAGCATTTT. This chain links TRBV28 with TRBJ1-5; D ambiguous. CDR1 and CDR2 (germline): MDHEN, SYDVKM. CDR3 size: 13 residues. V dropped 5 bases and J dropped 8 bases, with 13 bases sitting between them. The variable domain in full, completed from reference TRBV28 and TRBJ1-5, reads DVKVTQSSRYLVKRTGEKVFLECVQDMDHENMFWYRQDPGLGLRLIYFSYDVKMKEKGDIPEGYSVSREKKERFSLILESASTNQTSMYLCASSRQTEKPQHFGDGTRLSIL.

The chain employs TRBV6-8 and TRBJ1-1, with D unclear. The V end was cut by 1 base, the J end by 4 bases, with 10 bases between. Germline assignment: CDR1 MNHGY and CDR2 SAAAGT. The CDR3 runs 14 residues. CDR3 residues: CASSYYREATEAFF. The CDR3 DNA is TGTGCCAGCAGTTACTATAGGGAGGCCACTGAAGCTTTCTTT.

In its sample, this clone was seen a few times. The chain links TRBV7-5 to TRBJ2-1; no DNA check was done on the table's D call, TRBD1. TRBV7-5 is recorded as a pseudogene. The CDR3 contains 15 residues. For the CDR3, the DNA is TGTGCCAGCAGCCCGTATGGGACAGGGGTCAATGAGCAGTTCTTC. Its protein is CASSPYGTGVNEQFF.

The chain links TRBV19 to TRBJ2-5, with D tentatively TRBD1 (7 bases). Trimming took off 5 bases at V and 0 bases at J, with 10 bases between the two ends. The CDR3 is made up of 14 amino acids. Looked up from germline, CDR1 is LNHDA and CDR2 is SQIVND (reference sequence). The CDR3 DNA follows: TGTGCCAGTAGTCAGGGGGACTACCAAGAGACCCAGTACTTC. It encodes CASSQGDYQETQYF.

V usage is TRBV28 and J usage is TRBJ2-5; no clear D gene. The germline V gene has CDR1 MDHEN and CDR2 SYDVKM. CDR3 size: 12 residues. V was pared by 8 bases and J by 7 bases, with 14 bases between. The CDR3 sequence: CASLTPPGTQYF. The CDR3 nucleotides are TGTGCCAGCCTTACCCCCCCGGGGACCCAGTACTTC.

V gene TRBV9 combines with J gene TRBJ2-7; 7 nucleotides match TRBD1. This CDR3 has 14 residues. The germline V gene encodes CDR1 SGDLS and CDR2 YYNGEE. V shed 2 bases and J 0 bases; nucleotides not matched to a gene: 2. CDR3 bases: TGTGCCAGCAGCGTCGGGACAGTCTCCTACGAGCAGTACTTC. This gives the protein CASSVGTVSYEQYF.

V and J are TRBV12-5 and TRBJ2-3; TRBD2 matches 7 bases. Germline V CDR1 and CDR2: LGHNT, FRNRAP. The V and J ends lost 4 bases and 3 bases, in that order; junction bases with no gene match: 7. There are 15 residues in the CDR3. CDR3 protein: CASGSSSGITDTQYF. DNA of the CDR3: TGTGCTAGTGGTTCCTCGAGCGGGATTACAGATACGCAGTATTTT.

This clone appeared a few times. The V and J genes are TRBV6-8 and TRBJ2-3; TRBD2 matches 10 bases. V lost 6 bases, J lost 3 bases, and 3 bases stayed unmatched. Germline lookup yields CDR1 MNHGY and CDR2 SAAAGT. CDR3 size: 14 residues. As DNA, the CDR3 is TGTGCCAGCAGCTCTAGCGGGAGTACAGATACGCAGTATTTT. It yields the protein CASSSSGSTDTQYF.

This clone was seen a few times. A junction boundary mismatches the germline segment, possibly from a read error. DNA for the CDR3: TGTGCTAGTGGTTTGGGACATTTAAACCGGGACAGGGGCAGAACTAACCATGGCTACACCTTC. Residues: CASGLGHLNRDRGRTNHGYTF. J is TRBJ1-2 and V is TRBV12-5, with 10 bases lining up with TRBD1. The CDR3 is made up of 21 amino acids. Germline V gives CDR1 LGHNT, CDR2 FRNRAP.

The V and J genes are TRBV5-1 and TRBJ2-1; D unclear. Trimming removed 3 bases at V and 0 bases at J, with 10 bases between. Germline V CDR1 and CDR2: SGHRS, YFSETQ. The CDR3 has 15 amino acids. CDR3 in amino acids: CASSSTTSSYNEQFF. Here the CDR3 DNA reads TGCGCCAGCAGCTCGACGACAAGCTCCTACAATGAGCAGTTCTTC.

The J gene is TRBJ2-7, the V gene TRBV28; D could derive from TRBD1 or TRBD2 (7 bases each). Germline V gene lookup returns CDR1 MDHEN and CDR2 SYDVKM. CDR3 length equals 13 residues. V lost 6 bases and J 5 bases, leaving 14 bases between the germline ends. The CDR3 protein is CASRAGGVNEQYF. DNA of the CDR3: TGTGCCAGCAGGGCAGGGGGGGTGAACGAGCAGTACTTC.

This clone was counted a few times. This sequence joins TRBV30 and TRBJ2-2; no reliable D call. Per germline, CDR1 GTSNPN and CDR2 SVGIG (reference sequence). The CDR3 consists of 12 residues. Trimming removed 2 bases at V and 7 bases at J, with 8 bases between. This CDR3 reads CAWSQRNGELFF. Written as DNA, the CDR3 is TGTGCCTGGAGTCAGCGTAACGGGGAGCTGTTTTTT. Supplemented by reference TRBV30 and TRBJ2-2, the full variable domain reads SQTIHQWPATLVQPVGSPLSLECTVEGTSNPNLYWYRQAAGRGLQLLFYSVGIGQISSEVPQNLSASRPQDRQFILSSKKLLLSDSGFYLCAWSQRNGELFFGEGSRLTVL.

The chain carries TRBV30 and TRBJ2-1, with 11 bases aligning to TRBD2. The V and J ends lost 4 bases and 5 bases, in that order; junction bases with no gene match: 7. Germline V gives CDR1 GTSNPN, CDR2 SVGIG (reference sequence). CDR3 size: 15 residues. The CDR3 sequence is CAWTIGTSGNNEQFF. The CDR3 DNA follows: TGTGCCTGGACTATCGGGACTAGCGGTAACAATGAGCAGTTCTTC.

The chain links TRBV28 to TRBJ2-7; D is tentatively TRBD1 or TRBD2 (5 bases each). Germline CDR1 MDHEN, CDR2 SYDVKM. The CDR3 is made up of 12 amino acids. The germline V and J ends were trimmed by 0 bases and 6 bases, with 6 bases remaining between them. Written as DNA, the CDR3 is TGTGCCAGCAGTTTATGGGGACGCGAGCAGTACTTC. Amino acid sequence: CASSLWGREQYF.

This clone appeared a few times. This chain joins TRBV11-3 and TRBJ1-1; 8 bases align to TRBD1. CDR3 length: 15 residues. The V gene's germline CDR1 is SGHNT and CDR2 YENEEA. J lost 0 bases, V lost 4 bases, and 4 bases had no gene match. The CDR3 here is CASSSYRGMNTEAFF. For the CDR3, the DNA is TGTGCCAGCAGCTCCTACAGGGGGATGAACACTGAAGCTTTCTTT.

The table lists this clone with a few counts. The genes are TRBV7-6 and TRBJ2-7; 14 bases align to TRBD2. The CDR3 is 14 residues long. Germline CDR1 SGHVS, CDR2 FNYEAQ. With 3 bases clipped from V and 5 bases from J, the junction kept 0 bases outside the gene matches. The CDR3 here is CASSLGLAGDEQYF. CDR3 nucleotide sequence: TGTGCCAGCAGCTTGGGACTAGCGGGAGACGAGCAGTACTTC.